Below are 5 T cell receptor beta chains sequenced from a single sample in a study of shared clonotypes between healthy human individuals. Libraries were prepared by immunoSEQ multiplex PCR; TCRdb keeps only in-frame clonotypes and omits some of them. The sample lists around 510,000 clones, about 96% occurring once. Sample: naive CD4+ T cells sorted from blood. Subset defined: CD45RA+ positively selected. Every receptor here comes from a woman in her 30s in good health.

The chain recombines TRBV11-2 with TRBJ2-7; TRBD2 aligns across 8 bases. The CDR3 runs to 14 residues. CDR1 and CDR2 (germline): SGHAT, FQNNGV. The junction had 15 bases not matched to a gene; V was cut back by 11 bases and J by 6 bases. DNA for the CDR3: TGTGCCGCCACCTCTCCGCGGGAGGTCCTCGAGCAGTACTTC. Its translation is CAATSPREVLEQYF.

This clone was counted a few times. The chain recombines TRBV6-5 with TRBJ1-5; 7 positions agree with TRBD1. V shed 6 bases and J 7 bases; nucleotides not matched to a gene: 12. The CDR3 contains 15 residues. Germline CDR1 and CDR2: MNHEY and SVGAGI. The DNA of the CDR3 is TGTGCCAGCAGGCCAACAGGGGATAGGGGCCAGCCCCAGCATTTT. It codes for CASRPTGDRGQPQHF.

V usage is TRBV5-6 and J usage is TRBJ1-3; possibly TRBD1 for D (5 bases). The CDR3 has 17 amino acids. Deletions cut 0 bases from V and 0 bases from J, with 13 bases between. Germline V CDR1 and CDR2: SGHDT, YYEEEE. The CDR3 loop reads CASSLGGTEFSGNTIYF. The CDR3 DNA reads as TGTGCCAGCAGCTTGGGGGGGACCGAATTCTCTGGAAACACCATATATTTT.

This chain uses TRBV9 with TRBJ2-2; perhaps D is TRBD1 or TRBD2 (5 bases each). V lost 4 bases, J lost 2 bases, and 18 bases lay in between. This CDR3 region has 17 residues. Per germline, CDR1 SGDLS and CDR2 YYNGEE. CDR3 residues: CASSKLGTLINTGELFF. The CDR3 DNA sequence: TGTGCCAGCAGCAAACTAGGGACGCTCATAAACACCGGGGAGCTGTTTTTT.

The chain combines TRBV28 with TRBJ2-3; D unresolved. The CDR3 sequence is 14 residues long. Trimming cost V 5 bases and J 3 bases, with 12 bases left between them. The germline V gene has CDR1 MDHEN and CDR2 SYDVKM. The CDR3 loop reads CASSNPKLTDTQYF. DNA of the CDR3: TGTGCCAGCAGTAACCCAAAGCTTACAGATACGCAGTATTTT.